The 14 T cell receptor beta chains presented below share a single source sample, sequenced in a study of T cells in Graves' hyperthyroidism and ophthalmopathy. Researchers amplified the TCR beta CDR3 regions from RNA transcripts. When the TCR CDR3 underwent first-round RT-PCR, the HTBI primer set was used. TCRdb analysed the multiplex PCR reads with MiXCR anew, one entry per CDR3 protein. Of 600,000 to 800,000 distinct CDR3 sequences listed, roughly 32% are singletons. The specimen was blood. These receptors all stem from a woman aged 40 to 49 with Graves' hyperthyroidism.

The chain carries TRBV6-6 and TRBJ1-2; D ambiguous. The V end lost 5 bases, the J end lost 0 bases, and 10 bases lay between the germline ends. Germline CDR1 MNHNY, CDR2 SVGAGI (reference sequence). The CDR3 has 14 amino acids. The CDR3 region is CASSQRYPNYGYTF. The CDR3 coding sequence is TGTGCCAGCAGTCAGAGGTATCCTAACTATGGCTACACCTTC.

This clonotype occurred a few times. The chain recombines TRBV7-8 with TRBJ2-5; TRBD1 is a possible D gene (5 bases). CDR1 and CDR2 (germline): SGHVS, FQNEAQ. CDR3 length: 14 residues. Trimming pared 1 base from V and 2 bases from J, leaving 8 bases between. The CDR3 DNA reads as TGTGCCAGCAGCTTAGACCGACAGCAAGAGACCCAGTACTTC. It codes for CASSLDRQQETQYF.

Note on this clonotype: The junction departs from the called germline gene at one end, perhaps through a read error. The chain joins TRBV20-1 to TRBJ1-6; D ambiguous. The germline CDR1 and CDR2 sequences are DFQATT and SNEGSKA (reference sequence). The CDR3 runs 13 residues. The CDR3 nucleotides are TGCGGTGCCCAGAGGGTAGGGAATTCACCCCTCCACTTT. This sequence encodes CGAQRVGNSPLHF.

V and J are TRBV7-3 and TRBJ1-2; 7 nucleotides line up with TRBD1. There are 13 residues in the CDR3. J gave up 3 bases and V 5 bases, and 3 bases lay outside the gene matches. Germline V gives CDR1 SGHTA, CDR2 FQGTGA. As DNA, the CDR3 is TGTGCCAGCAGCACGGGACAGTACTATGGCTACACCTTC. It yields the protein CASSTGQYYGYTF.

The chain combines TRBV7-2 with TRBJ2-7; 12 bases map to TRBD1. The CDR3 totals 13 residues. V shed 11 bases and J 2 bases; nucleotides not matched to a gene: 4. CDR1 SGHTA and CDR2 FQGNSA come from the germline V gene. Here the CDR3 reads CAWDRGLTYEQYF. The DNA for the CDR3 is TGTGCCTGGGACAGGGGGCTGACCTACGAGCAGTACTTC.

This clonotype was seen repeatedly, ten times or more. The V call is TRBV5-5, the J call TRBJ1-2, with D possibly matching TRBD1 (5 bases). V lost 0 bases, J lost 8 bases, and 17 bases lay in between. CDR1 SGHKS and CDR2 YYEKEE come from the germline V gene (reference sequence). The CDR3 runs to 15 residues. As DNA, the CDR3 is TGTGCCAGCAGCTTGGCTAGTTCGGGGCTCAGGGGCTACACCTTC. Translating gives CASSLASSGLRGYTF.

This clonotype was counted ten times or more. The chain employs TRBV6-5 and TRBJ1-2; no reliable D call. The CDR3 runs 12 residues. With 5 bases removed from V and 0 bases from J, the gap between germline ends came to 4 bases. Germline CDR1 and CDR2: MNHEY and SVGAGI. Here the CDR3 reads CASSDPNYGYTF. The CDR3 nucleotides read TGTGCCAGCAGTGACCCTAACTATGGCTACACCTTC.

This clonotype was found a few times. This chain joins TRBV6-6 and TRBJ1-4, with a possible D match to TRBD1 (5 bases). V shed 1 base and J shed 14 bases, with 23 bases lying between them. The CDR3 consists of 16 residues. The germline gives CDR1 MNHNY, CDR2 SVGAGI (reference sequence). CDR3 DNA: TGTGCCAGCAGTTACTTTTCGCTACGGGACCCTAAAGTTCTGTTTTTT. As protein: CASSYFSLRDPKVLFF.

This clonotype was counted ten times or more. CDR3 sequence reads: CASSTRQIYGYTF. The CDR3 DNA is TGTGCCAGCAGCACCAGACAGATCTATGGCTACACCTTC. This chain uses TRBV7-2 with TRBJ1-2, with D perhaps TRBD1 (5 bases). Germline V gene data show CDR1 as SGHTA and CDR2 as FQGNSA. V lost 5 bases to trimming and J lost 4 bases, with 11 bases between them. The CDR3 runs to 13 residues.

This clonotype was recorded only once. V and J are TRBV7-3 and TRBJ1-6, with 7 nucleotides matching TRBD1. This CDR3 contains 17 residues. Looked up from germline, CDR1 is SGHTA and CDR2 is FQGTGA. The chain's CDR3 is CARTDRAPAALNSPLHF. The CDR3 DNA follows: TGTGCGAGAACAGACAGGGCGCCGGCGGCCCTCAATTCACCCCTCCACTTT.

This clonotype has a handful of counts. This chain links TRBV7-2 with TRBJ2-2; D might be TRBD1 (6 bases). Germline CDR1 and CDR2: SGHTA and FQGNSA. This CDR3 spans 18 amino acids. V lost 6 bases and J 6 bases, leaving 26 bases between the germline ends. The CDR3 protein is CASRHRFRGAFDPGELFF. As DNA, the CDR3 is TGTGCCAGCAGACACAGATTCAGGGGAGCGTTCGATCCCGGGGAGCTGTTTTTT.

This clonotype was seen at least ten times. The V and J genes are TRBV12-3 or TRBV12-4 and TRBJ1-5; D might be TRBD1 (5 bases). The CDR3 extends over 12 amino acids. V lost 6 bases to trimming and J lost 11 bases, with 14 bases between them. CDR3: CASRREGTAQHF. The CDR3 DNA follows: TGTGCCAGCAGGCGAGAGGGGACCGCCCAGCATTTT.

The chain combines TRBV2 with TRBJ2-7, with TRBD1 identical over 8 bases. Per germline, CDR1 SNHLY and CDR2 FYNNEI. The CDR3 is 15 amino acids. V shed 8 bases, J shed 0 bases, and the junction held 9 bases outside the gene matches. This CDR3 is CASGQDRAFSYEQYF. In DNA form, the CDR3 reads TGTGCCAGCGGACAGGACAGGGCTTTCTCCTACGAGCAGTACTTC.

On this clonotype: A junction boundary mismatches the germline segment, possibly from a read error. The rearrangement links TRBV5-4 to TRBJ1-2; 7 bases are shared with TRBD1. The CDR3 has 12 residues. CDR1 and CDR2 from the germline V gene are SGHNT and YYREEE (reference sequence). CDR3 protein: CVSSLGQYGYTF. In DNA form, the CDR3 reads TGTGTCAGCAGCTTGGGACAGTATGGCTACACCTTC.